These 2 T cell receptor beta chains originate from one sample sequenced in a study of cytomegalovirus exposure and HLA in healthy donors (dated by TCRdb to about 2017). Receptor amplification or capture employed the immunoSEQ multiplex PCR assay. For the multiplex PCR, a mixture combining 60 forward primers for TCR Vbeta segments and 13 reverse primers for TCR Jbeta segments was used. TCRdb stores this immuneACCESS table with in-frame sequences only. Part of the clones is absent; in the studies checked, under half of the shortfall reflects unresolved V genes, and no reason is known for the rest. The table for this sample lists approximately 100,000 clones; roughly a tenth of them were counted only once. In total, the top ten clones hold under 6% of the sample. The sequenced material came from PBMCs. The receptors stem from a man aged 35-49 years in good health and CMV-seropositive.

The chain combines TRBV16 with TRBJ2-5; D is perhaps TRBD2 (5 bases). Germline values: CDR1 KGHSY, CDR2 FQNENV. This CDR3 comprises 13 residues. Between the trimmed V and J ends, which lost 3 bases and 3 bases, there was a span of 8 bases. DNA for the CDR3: TGTGCCAGCAGCCATAACGGGAAAGAGACCCAGTACTTC. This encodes CASSHNGKETQYF.

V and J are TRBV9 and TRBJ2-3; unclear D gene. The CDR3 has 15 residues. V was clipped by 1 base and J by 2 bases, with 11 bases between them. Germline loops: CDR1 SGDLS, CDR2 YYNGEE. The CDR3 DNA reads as TGTGCCAGCAGCGTAAGTGTAGTCCACACAGATACGCAGTATTTT. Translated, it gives CASSVSVVHTDTQYF.